Each of the 10 T cell receptor beta chains below was sequenced from the same sample in a study of lymphopenia after photon versus proton radiotherapy. Clones were sequenced by immunoSEQ multiplex PCR, and TCRdb holds only the in-frame ones, with some missing. Among around 19,000 clones listed, 92% were seen once. Specimen: peripheral blood, collected from a patient treated with photon-based radiotherapy. The receptors here all came from a woman aged 40 to 49 with cholangiocarcinoma.

The chain links TRBV27 to TRBJ1-5; 7 bases match TRBD1. V shed 1 base, J shed 0 bases, and the junction held 6 bases outside the gene matches. Germline V gene data show CDR1 as MNHEY and CDR2 as SMNVEV (reference sequence). This CDR3 contains 17 residues. The chain's CDR3 is CASSLFQTGNSNQPQHF. The CDR3 DNA is TGTGCCAGCAGTTTATTCCAGACAGGGAATAGCAATCAGCCCCAGCATTTT.

This chain uses TRBV29-1 with TRBJ2-7; 12 nucleotides align to TRBD1. The CDR3 contains 15 residues. J gave up 5 bases and V 3 bases, and 8 bases lay outside the gene matches. Germline CDR1 and CDR2: SQVTM and ANQGSEA. CDR3 DNA sequence: TGCAGCGTTGAGGGCGGGGACAGGGGGCCCAACGAGCAGTACTTC. Its translation is CSVEGGDRGPNEQYF.

This clone was detected only once. The chain combines TRBV19 with TRBJ2-7; 7 nucleotides align to TRBD2. The CDR3 is made up of 14 amino acids. CDR1 and CDR2 from the germline V gene are LNHDA and SQIVND (reference sequence). Germline trimming cut 6 bases from V and 2 bases from J; bases unmatched to any gene: 7. The CDR3 sequence is CASSGGGVTYEQYF. The CDR3 DNA reads as TGTGCCAGTAGCGGTGGGGGGGTGACCTACGAGCAGTACTTC.

The V call is TRBV4-3, the J call TRBJ1-2; D unresolved. CDR1 and CDR2 (germline): LGHNA, YSLEER. V lost 0 bases, J lost 0 bases, and 8 bases lay in between. The CDR3 is 15 amino acids. CDR3 amino acids: CASSQDLTANYGYTF. The CDR3 nucleotides read TGCGCCAGCAGCCAAGATCTTACAGCTAACTATGGCTACACCTTC.

The chain employs TRBV7-2 and TRBJ2-3; TRBD2 matches at 9 bases. The ends lost 6 bases at V and 4 bases at J; junction bases unmatched: 8. The length of the CDR3 is 15 residues. CDR1 and CDR2 (germline): SGHTA, FQGNSA. CDR3 sequence: CASRPGSGRADTQYF. The CDR3 DNA is TGTGCCAGCAGACCTGGTAGCGGGAGAGCAGATACGCAGTATTTT. The full variable domain, completed using reference TRBV7-2 and TRBJ2-3, is GAGVSQSPSNKVTEKGKDVELRCDPISGHTALYWYRQSLGQGLEFLIYFQGNSAPDKSGLPSDRFSAERTGGSVSTLTIQRTQQEDSAVYLCASRPGSGRADTQYFGPGTRLTVL.

J is TRBJ1-1 and V is TRBV21-1; TRBD1, as called in the table, went unchecked against the DNA. TRBV21-1 is annotated as a pseudogene. The CDR3 consists of 16 residues. The CDR3 DNA sequence: TGTGCCAGCACAGCCCGGGACAGGTTGGTGAACACTGAAGCTTTCTTT. This translates into CASTARDRLVNTEAFF.

The CDR3: CAISEAGQGSGLYGYTF. CDR3 in DNA: TGTGCCATCAGTGAAGCGGGACAGGGATCGGGGTTATATGGCTACACCTTC. V and J are TRBV10-3 and TRBJ1-2; TRBD1 matches 9 bases. With 3 bases clipped from V and 5 bases from J, the junction kept 13 bases outside the gene matches. The CDR3 sequence is 17 residues long. In germline, CDR1 is ENHRY, CDR2 SYGVKD.

The chain is built from TRBV10-1 and TRBJ2-3; 7 bases align to TRBD1. The CDR3 loop spans 14 amino acids. Germline V gene data show CDR1 as WNHNN and CDR2 as SYGVQD (reference sequence). The V and J ends lost 7 bases and 7 bases, in that order; junction bases with no gene match: 11. In nucleotides, the CDR3 is TGCGCCAGCACCACGGACAGGCTGGCTTATACGCAGTATTTT. Translating it yields CASTTDRLAYTQYF.

The chain's CDR3 is CASSLYGSPMNTEAFF. Here the CDR3 DNA reads TGTGCCAGCAGCTTGTACGGATCGCCTATGAACACTGAAGCTTTCTTT. J is TRBJ1-1 and V is TRBV5-7; D call uncertain. TRBV5-7 is known as an ORF, though its function is uncertain. There are 16 residues in the CDR3. V was shortened by 1 base and J by 0 bases, with 13 bases between the two germline ends.

The chain links TRBV7-9 to TRBJ1-1, with TRBD1 as a possible D gene (5 bases). Trimming stripped 5 bases from V and 1 base from J, with 17 bases between. Looked up from germline, CDR1 is SEHNR and CDR2 is FQNEAQ (reference sequence). The CDR3 has 16 residues. The CDR3 loop reads CASSQESGLGNTEAFF. The CDR3 DNA follows: TGTGCCAGCAGCCAGGAATCAGGGCTGGGGAACACTGAAGCTTTCTTT.